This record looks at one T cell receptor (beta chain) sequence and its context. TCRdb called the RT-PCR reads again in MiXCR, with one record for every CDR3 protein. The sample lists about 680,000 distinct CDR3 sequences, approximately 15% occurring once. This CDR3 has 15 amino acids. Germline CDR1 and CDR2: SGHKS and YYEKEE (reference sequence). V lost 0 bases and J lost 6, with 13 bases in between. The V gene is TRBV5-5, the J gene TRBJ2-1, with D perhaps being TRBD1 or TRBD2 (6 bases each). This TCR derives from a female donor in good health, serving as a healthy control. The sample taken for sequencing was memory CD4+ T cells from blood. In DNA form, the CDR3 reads TGTGCCAGCAGCTTGGCCGGGGGCGCAGGCAATGAGCAGTTCTTC. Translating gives CASSLAGGAGNEQFF.